The 30 T cell receptor beta chains reported below all come from one sample, sequenced in a study of beta chain features in type 1 diabetes (dated by TCRdb to 2016 to 2019). Libraries were made using the immunoSEQ multiplex PCR assay. The High Capacity cDNA Reverse Transcription Kit was used to reverse transcribe all of the isolated RNA, meaning that expressed TCRB transcripts were what got sequenced. TCRdb mirrors the immuneACCESS table, restricted to in-frame sequences. Some clones are absent from its copies; in checked studies, under half trace to an unresolved V gene, and the reason for the others is unknown. Present in this sample are roughly 610,000 clones, about 16% of which were seen just once. The ten largest clones add up to about 0.087% of the sample. Material for sequencing was naive CD4+ T cells from blood. The cell subset or site tag for this specimen amounts to: true naive CD4+ T cells. The receptor set was obtained from a man aged 18 to 29 in good health.

The chain carries TRBV4-2 and TRBJ2-2; no clear D gene. The CDR3 extends over 18 amino acids. V gave up 1 base and J gave up 2 bases, with 17 bases separating them. Germline loops: CDR1 LGHNA, CDR2 YNFKEQ. This CDR3 reads CASSQGVRQRINTGELFF. The CDR3 nucleotides are TGTGCCAGCAGCCAAGGGGTCCGGCAAAGAATAAACACCGGGGAGCTGTTTTTT.

The table lists this clone with a few counts. This chain connects TRBV20-1 to TRBJ1-1; no clear D gene. V lost 6 bases, J lost 5 bases, and 10 bases lay in between. The V gene's germline CDR1 is DFQATT and CDR2 SNEGSKA (reference sequence). The CDR3 has 11 residues. The CDR3 sequence: CSARIGTEAFF. Here the CDR3 DNA reads TGCAGTGCCCGGATCGGAACTGAAGCTTTCTTT.

This clone was seen a handful of times. The V and J genes are TRBV18 and TRBJ2-7, with 7 positions matching TRBD2. CDR3 length equals 15 residues. Trimming took 3 bases from V and 4 from J; bases not matched to a gene: 9. The germline CDR1 and CDR2 sequences are KGHSH and LQKENI. The CDR3 loop is CASSPSGGGLYEQYF. For the CDR3, the DNA is TGTGCCAGCTCACCCTCCGGGGGAGGGTTGTACGAGCAGTACTTC.

The rearrangement joins TRBV28 to TRBJ1-5; D is undetermined. Per germline, CDR1 MDHEN and CDR2 SYDVKM. The CDR3 loop spans 14 amino acids. V was shortened by 11 bases and J by 7 bases, with 21 bases between the two germline ends. CDR3 region: CASLTVRVRQPQHF. The CDR3 region has the DNA TGTGCCTCCCTCACGGTGAGAGTTCGGCAGCCCCAGCATTTT.

This clone was recorded a few times. V usage is TRBV7-8 and J usage is TRBJ2-1; TRBD2 matches at 10 bases. The CDR3 extends over 17 amino acids. Germline V CDR1 and CDR2: SGHVS, FQNEAQ. The ends lost 5 bases at V and 6 bases at J; junction bases unmatched: 13. This CDR3 reads CASSHRLAGELGNEQFF. The CDR3 DNA follows: TGTGCCAGCAGCCACAGGCTAGCGGGAGAACTTGGCAATGAGCAGTTCTTC.

There are a few counts of this clone. The CDR3 loop reads CASSEGGQPQHF. CDR3 sequence (DNA): TGTGCCAGCAGTGAAGGGGGTCAGCCCCAGCATTTT. The chain has TRBV6-1 and TRBJ1-5, with unresolved D. The CDR3 has 12 residues. Trimming removed 1 base from V and 6 bases from J, with 4 bases in between. Germline CDR1 reads MNHNS; CDR2 reads SASEGT.

The chain uses TRBV7-6 and TRBJ2-1, with D possibly being TRBD2 (7 bases). The CDR3 runs to 16 residues. Looked up from germline, CDR1 is SGHVS and CDR2 is FNYEAQ. With 6 bases removed from V and 2 bases from J, the gap between germline ends came to 17 bases. In nucleotides, the CDR3 is TGTGCCAGCAGACCGGGGGGCGGGAGAACCTACAATGAGCAGTTCTTC. Its protein product is CASRPGGGRTYNEQFF.

This CDR3 is CASGPSNLATEAFF. CDR3 nucleotide sequence: TGTGCTAGTGGCCCCTCGAACTTAGCCACTGAAGCTTTCTTT. V and J are TRBV12-5 and TRBJ1-1; no reliable D call. V lost 6 bases to trimming and J lost 4 bases, with 15 bases between them. Germline assignment: CDR1 LGHNT and CDR2 FRNRAP. This CDR3 has 14 residues.

This clone was seen only a few times. The chain uses TRBV5-1 and TRBJ2-3; 8 bases are shared with TRBD2. J gave up 2 bases and V 0 bases, and 5 bases lay outside the gene matches. This CDR3 has 16 amino acids. In germline, CDR1 is SGHRS, CDR2 YFSETQ. Here the CDR3 reads CASSLGSSGHTDTQYF. The DNA of the CDR3 is TGCGCCAGCAGCTTGGGGTCTAGCGGGCACACAGATACGCAGTATTTT.

This clone was recorded a few times. The rearrangement uses TRBV28 and TRBJ2-2, with unresolved D. The CDR3 spans 15 residues. The germline V gene has CDR1 MDHEN and CDR2 SYDVKM. V gave up 3 bases and J gave up 6 bases, with 14 bases separating them. The CDR3 region has the DNA TGTGCCAGCAGTTTTCTTGCCCTTTCAGCCGGGGAGCTGTTTTTT. Amino acids: CASSFLALSAGELFF.

The chain couples TRBV29-1 to TRBJ2-2; D is undetermined. V was clipped by 4 bases and J by 4 bases, with 13 bases between them. The CDR3 has 14 residues. Germline CDR1 is SQVTM and CDR2 is ANQGSEA. CDR3 coding DNA: TGCAGCGTTGGGAAGACATCGGTCACCGGGGAGCTGTTTTTT. It yields the protein CSVGKTSVTGELFF.

The chain combines TRBV5-4 with TRBJ1-2; 7 nucleotides agree with TRBD1. J lost 0 bases, V lost 4 bases, and 6 bases had no gene match. The germline V gene encodes CDR1 SGHNT and CDR2 YYREEE (reference sequence). There are 15 residues in the CDR3. This CDR3 is CASSPDRAANYGYTF. The CDR3 bases are TGTGCCAGCAGCCCAGACAGGGCAGCTAACTATGGCTACACCTTC.

This clone was seen a few times. The rearrangement joins TRBV4-2 to TRBJ2-3; possible D gene TRBD2, 5 bases. Trimming left V 0 bases short and J 4 bases short, with 8 bases between. The germline V gene has CDR1 LGHNA and CDR2 YNFKEQ. The CDR3 length is 14 residues. CDR3 DNA: TGTGCCAGCAGCCAAGAACGGGGTTCAGATACGCAGTATTTT. Its protein product is CASSQERGSDTQYF.

The chain employs TRBV7-3 and TRBJ2-3; 10 nucleotides align to TRBD2. V shed 5 bases, J shed 6 bases, and the junction held 5 bases outside the gene matches. CDR3 length: 14 residues. The V gene's germline CDR1 is SGHTA and CDR2 FQGTGA. CDR3 DNA sequence: TGTGCCAGCAGCCAAGCGGGAGGGGTTGATACGCAGTATTTT. Protein sequence: CASSQAGGVDTQYF.

V usage is TRBV7-3 and J usage is TRBJ2-3, with D possibly matching TRBD2 (5 bases). The germline V gene encodes CDR1 SGHTA and CDR2 FQGTGA. The CDR3 extends over 15 amino acids. The V end was cut by 4 bases, the J end by 1 base, with 12 bases between. The CDR3 reads CASSSHSGRTDTQYF. The DNA for the CDR3 is TGTGCCAGCAGCTCCCACAGCGGACGCACAGATACGCAGTATTTT.

This clone was counted a single time. This chain links TRBV9 with TRBJ2-2, with 8 bases fitting TRBD2. V dropped 3 bases and J dropped 5; count of bases not matched to a gene: 12. The CDR3 runs 17 residues. CDR1 and CDR2 from the germline V gene are SGDLS and YYNGEE. DNA of the CDR3: TGTGCCAGCAGCGAGGGGCTTCAGCGGGGGTCGACCGGGGAGCTGTTTTTT. Translation: CASSEGLQRGSTGELFF.

This clone was seen a handful of times. The chain employs TRBV9 and TRBJ2-5; no reliable D call. Germline CDR1 is SGDLS and CDR2 is YYNGEE. V was pared by 3 bases and J by 3 bases, with 21 bases between. The CDR3 has 17 residues. The CDR3 loop is CASSARGDGRAKETQYF. DNA of the CDR3: TGTGCCAGCAGCGCAAGAGGTGACGGTAGGGCCAAAGAGACCCAGTACTTC.

The chain carries TRBV5-1 and TRBJ2-5; tentatively, D is TRBD1 or TRBD2 (6 bases each). Germline lookup yields CDR1 SGHRS and CDR2 YFSETQ. The CDR3 is 14 amino acids. Trimming pared 4 bases from V and 1 base from J, leaving 11 bases between. CDR3: CASSRGDTQETQYF. CDR3 bases: TGCGCCAGCAGCAGGGGGGACACCCAAGAGACCCAGTACTTC.

Comments on this clone: An end of the junction differs from the germline gene, which may be a read error. The chain carries TRBV6-1 and TRBJ1-2; D gene ambiguous. Germline V gene lookup returns CDR1 MNHNS and CDR2 SASEGT. This CDR3 comprises 11 residues. For the CDR3, the DNA is TGTGCCAGCAGTGAAGGGACTGTTTATATCTTC. Translation gives CASSEGTVYIF.

This clone appeared a single time. The rearrangement links TRBV7-3 to TRBJ2-3; D call uncertain. Trimming shortened V by 3 bases and J by 4 bases, and 8 bases separated the two germline ends. Germline V gene lookup returns CDR1 SGHTA and CDR2 FQGTGA. This CDR3 spans 13 amino acids. Here the CDR3 DNA reads TGTGCCAGCAGCTTCACAATTTCAGATACGCAGTATTTT. Translated, it gives CASSFTISDTQYF. Full variable domain (missing parts from reference TRBV7-3 and TRBJ2-3): GAGVSQTPSNKVTEKGKYVELRCDPISGHTALYWYRQSLGQGPEFLIYFQGTGAADDSGLPNDRFFAVRPEGSVSTLKIQRTERGDSAVYLCASSFTISDTQYFGPGTRLTVL.

This clone has only a few counts. The rearrangement uses TRBV9 and TRBJ2-7; 10 bases are shared with TRBD1. This CDR3 contains 16 residues. V dropped 7 bases and J dropped 4; count of bases not matched to a gene: 14. Germline V gene lookup returns CDR1 SGDLS and CDR2 YYNGEE. CDR3 protein: CASGRNSQGQGYEQYF. CDR3 sequence (DNA): TGTGCCAGCGGCCGTAACTCCCAGGGACAGGGGTACGAGCAGTACTTC.

The chain combines TRBV7-3 with TRBJ2-7; D may be TRBD2 (5 bases). V gave up 2 bases and J gave up 7 bases, with 15 bases separating them. Germline-derived CDR1 and CDR2 are SGHTA and FQGTGA. The CDR3 is 14 amino acids. CDR3: CASSLWPGPGEQYF. In nucleotides, the CDR3 is TGTGCCAGCAGCTTATGGCCAGGCCCGGGAGAGCAGTACTTC.

This clone was counted only a few times. The chain carries TRBV30 and TRBJ1-5; D gene uncertain. With 2 bases removed from V and 4 bases from J, the gap between germline ends came to 9 bases. This CDR3 has 13 residues. The V gene's germline CDR1 is GTSNPN and CDR2 SVGIG (reference sequence). CDR3 sequence (DNA): TGTGCCTGGAGTAACGGTGTTAATCAGCCCCAGCATTTT. The encoded protein is CAWSNGVNQPQHF.

The chain carries TRBV30 and TRBJ1-2; no clear D. Germline loops: CDR1 GTSNPN, CDR2 SVGIG (reference sequence). CDR3 length: 11 amino acids. The V gene lost 0 bases and the J gene lost 8 bases, with 7 bases spanning the gap. CDR3 amino acids: CAWSVPGGYTF. CDR3 bases: TGTGCCTGGAGTGTCCCGGGGGGCTACACCTTC.

This clone has just a few counts. This chain joins TRBV9 and TRBJ2-1; the D gene is possibly TRBD2 (5 bases). This CDR3 comprises 12 residues. V lost 0 bases, J lost 9 bases, and 7 bases lay in between. Germline lookup yields CDR1 SGDLS and CDR2 YYNGEE. The chain's CDR3 is CASSVVAGEQFF. The CDR3 bases are TGTGCCAGCAGCGTAGTTGCGGGTGAGCAGTTCTTC.

This clone showed up just a few times. The rearrangement links TRBV2 to TRBJ1-2, with 10 bases identical to TRBD1. The CDR3 runs to 14 residues. The junction had 5 bases not matched to a gene; V was cut back by 6 bases and J by 4 bases. In germline, CDR1 is SNHLY, CDR2 FYNNEI. As DNA, the CDR3 is TGTGCCAGCAGGCGGGACAGGGGCCTCTATGGCTACACCTTC. Encoded protein: CASRRDRGLYGYTF.

This clone was observed a few times. The chain joins TRBV9 to TRBJ2-1; 7 bases map to TRBD1. V shed 4 bases, J shed 6 bases, and the junction held 7 bases outside the gene matches. The CDR3 runs 14 residues. Germline assignment: CDR1 SGDLS and CDR2 YYNGEE. CDR3 DNA sequence: TGTGCCAGCAGCTCCATGACAGGGATCAATGAGCAGTTCTTC. It translates to CASSSMTGINEQFF.

The chain is built from TRBV4-1 and TRBJ2-1, with 13 bases matching TRBD2. This CDR3 region has 17 residues. V dropped 1 base and J dropped 6; count of bases not matched to a gene: 6. Germline V CDR1 and CDR2: MGHRA, YSYEKL. CDR3 residues: CASSQGRGTSGINEQFF. CDR3 nucleotide sequence: TGCGCCAGCAGCCAAGGCCGGGGGACTAGCGGGATCAATGAGCAGTTCTTC.

V usage is TRBV27 and J usage is TRBJ1-2; possible D gene TRBD1, 5 bases. The CDR3 is 15 residues long. Germline CDR1 and CDR2: MNHEY and SMNVEV (reference sequence). Trimming stripped 5 bases from V and 2 bases from J, with 15 bases between. As DNA, the CDR3 is TGTGCCAGCAGTCCATGGGACGGCCTGAACTATGGCTACACCTTC. It is translated as CASSPWDGLNYGYTF.

The V call is TRBV7-9, the J call TRBJ1-2; 7 bases are a match to TRBD1. The junction had 8 bases not matched to a gene; V was cut back by 3 bases and J by 4 bases. The CDR3 is 15 residues long. Germline lookup yields CDR1 SEHNR and CDR2 FQNEAQ (reference sequence). The CDR3 region is CASSLYSTGIYGYTF. The CDR3 nucleotides read TGTGCCAGCAGCTTGTATTCGACAGGGATCTATGGCTACACCTTC.